Sequencing of this TCR beta chain was carried out in a study of regulatory T cells in long-lasting Graves disease. As for the study in general: Antithyroid drug intake by newly diagnosed Graves' patients had lasted under 3 months. Points from the study as a whole: Newly diagnosed Graves' patients exceeded persistent ones in TCR diversity. Relative to new patients (under 1,000), persistent patients exhibited greater sharing of public clonotypes (over 2,500).

Noted time point: newly diagnosed GD, antithyroid drugs for less than 3 months. The authors made the TCR library using RNA they extracted from PBMCs. Clinicians diagnosed Graves' disease using American Thyroid Association guidelines. iRepertoire HTBI primers and Arm-PCR of CDR3 regions built TCR beta libraries. One entry per CDR3 protein, called by TCRdb with MiXCR from the multiplex PCR reads. The sample holds roughly 380,000 distinct CDR3 sequences, around 16% seen once. J lost 7 bases, V lost 2 bases, and 8 bases had no gene match. Germline V gene data show CDR1 as SNHLY and CDR2 as FYNNEI. The CDR3 spans 17 residues. This clonotype came up many times. Its antigen is as yet unknown.

The specimen was peripheral blood mononuclear cells (PBMCs), collected at new diagnosis, from a patient treated with antithyroid drugs. The chain couples TRBV2 to TRBJ2-1; 13 bases map to TRBD2. This TCR was recovered from a female donor with Graves disease. CDR3 sequence reads: CASSEIGLAGVGNEQFF. CDR3 nucleotides: TGTGCCAGCAGTGAAATCGGACTAGCGGGAGTGGGAAATGAGCAGTTCTTC.